This T cell receptor (beta chain) was sequenced for a study of cytomegalovirus exposure and HLA in healthy donors. The study, taken as a whole, reports: In vitro assays verified that a few CMV-associated chains recognized CMV antigens specifically. While the bulk of TCR sequences proved rare, some public TCRs turned up in many donors.

In the PCR, 60 Vbeta and 13 Jbeta primers were used. Some clones are missing from TCRdb's copy, which holds only in-frame ones; the method was immunoSEQ multiplex PCR. This sample has 80,000 to 100,000 clones, with 70% to 85% found just once. A word on this clone: Its antigen remains unknown.

J lost 4 bases, V lost 5 bases, and 10 bases had no gene match. The CDR3 length is 17 residues. Germline-derived CDR1 and CDR2 are SGHNT and YENEEA. Sequencing input: PBMCs. The chain links TRBV11-3 to TRBJ2-1, with 11 positions matching TRBD2. This sequence originates from a human donor in good health. The CDR3 reads CASSPSGRTSLYNEQFF. CDR3 DNA sequence: TGTGCCAGCAGCCCTAGCGGGAGGACCTCCCTTTACAATGAGCAGTTCTTC.